This is a list of T cell receptor beta chains from one sample in a study of tumor-infiltrating lymphocytes in primary liver carcinoma. TCRdb itself ran the multiplex PCR reads through MiXCR, one entry per CDR3 protein. This sample has 85,000 to 100,000 distinct CDR3 sequences, with less than 70% found just once. Sequencing was performed on tumor-adjacent normal liver tissue. The receptors here all came from a man aged 40-50 years with primary liver carcinoma and hepatitis B virus infection. CDR3s include the opening cysteine and the closing phenylalanine or tryptophan. D genes are given only for firm matches. Not all rows give a size; the values are once, few, many and, for expanded clones, a class.

V,D,size,J,DNA,CDR3
TRBV6-1,TRBD2,many,TRBJ2-7,TGTGCCAGCAGCTATAGCGGGACCTACGAGCAGTACTTC,CASSYSGTYEQYF
TRBV10-2,-,once,TRBJ2-3,TGCGCCAGCGCATCAGCGGACACAGATACGCAGTATTTT,CASASADTDTQYF
TRBV6-5,-,-,TRBJ2-7,TGTGCCAGCAGTTCCCCTTCGAGGGCCTACGAGCAGTACTTC,CASSSPSRAYEQYF
TRBV14,-,many,TRBJ2-1,TGTGCCAGAGGGGAGCGGAGCGTGTACAATGAGCAGTTCTTC,CARGERSVYNEQFF
TRBV29-1,TRBD2,many,TRBJ2-3,TGCAGCGTTGATGGTTTAGCGGGAGCCCCGGATACCGCAGATACGCAGTATTTT,CSVDGLAGAPDTADTQYF
TRBV11-2,-,-,TRBJ2-1,TGTCCCAGCAGTTCAGATGGCCCTGGGAATGAGCAGTTCTTC,CPSSSDGPGNEQFF
TRBV6-6,-,many,TRBJ1-2,TGTGCCAGCAGTGGATCCTTGAATGAACGGTACACCTTC,CASSGSLNERYTF
TRBV4-2,TRBD2,few,TRBJ2-3,TGCGCCAGCAGCCAAGATAGACTCCGCACCGGGACTAATCCAGAAACGCAGTATTTT,CASSQDRLRTGTNPETQYF
TRBV11-2,TRBD2,-,TRBJ2-7,TGTGCCAGCACCCTAGAGTACGGGGACTACGAGCGGCGCTTC,CASTLEYGDYERRF
TRBV28,-,-,TRBJ1-5,TGTGCCAGCAGCTCCCCTGGGAGAGGAAATCAGCCCCAGCATTTT,CASSSPGRGNQPQHF
TRBV11-2,-,-,TRBJ2-1,TGTGCTGGCAGCTTAGGAGTTCCCTACAATGAGCAGTTCTTC,CAGSLGVPYNEQFF
TRBV29-1,-,-,TRBJ2-7,TGCAACGTCGGTAACGAGAGAGGCTACGAGCAGTACTTC,CNVGNERGYEQYF
TRBV11-2,-,-,TRBJ2-7,TGTGCCAGTAGCTTAGACTTCGAGACACCCAGCCCCTACGAGCAGTACTTC,CASSLDFETPSPYEQYF
TRBV20-1,-,few,TRBJ1-2,TGCAGTGCTAGAGACAATAACTATGGCTACACCTTC,CSARDNNYGYTF
TRBV10-3,-,-,TRBJ2-7,TGTGCCATCAGCCCCGAGGGGTCTTTAGGAGAGCAGTACTTC,CAISPEGSLGEQYF
TRBV7-9,TRBD1,once,TRBJ2-3,TGTGCCAGCAGCCCTAAACCTTACCTCGGGACAGGGGGCTCAGATACGCAGTATTTT,CASSPKPYLGTGGSDTQYF
TRBV28,TRBD1,many,TRBJ1-1,TGTGCCAGCAGTTCCCCGACAGGGGCCACTGAAGCTTTCTTT,CASSSPTGATEAFF
TRBV29-1,-,-,TRBJ2-1,TGCGGCGTTGAAGAGACCTTTGGCAATGAGCAGTTCTTC,CGVEETFGNEQFF
TRBV5-8,-,-,TRBJ2-1,TGTGCCAACAACTCTCGATACAATGAGCAGTTCTTC,CANNSRYNEQFF
TRBV10-2,-,-,TRBJ2-7,TGCGTCAGCAATGATGCACGCGAGCAATACTTC,CVSNDAREQYF
TRBV29-1,TRBD2,-,TRBJ2-7,TGCAGCGTTGAATCAACTAGCGTAGACGAGCGGTACTTC,CSVESTSVDERYF
TRBV11-2,-,-,TRBJ2-1,TGTGCCAACAGCTCTAGGTCAGGTTCCTACAATGAGCAGTTCTTC,CANSSRSGSYNEQFF
TRBV5-1,-,-,TRBJ2-3,TGCGCCAGCAGCCGTAAAAGCACAGATACGCAGTATTTT,CASSRKSTDTQYF
TRBV11-2,-,once,TRBJ2-1,TGTACCAGCAGCTCCTTACTCAATGAGCAGTTCTTC,CTSSSLLNEQFF
TRBV11-2,TRBD2,-,TRBJ2-1,TGTGCCAGCAGCAAAGGGACTAGCGGGAGCTCCTACAATGAACAGTTCTTC,CASSKGTSGSSYNEQFF
TRBV6-5,-,-,TRBJ2-5,TGTGCCAGCAGTTACTCGTGGATCAGGGGGGGAGGGGATGGGACCCAGTACTTC,CASSYSWIRGGGDGTQYF
TRBV11-2,TRBD2,-,TRBJ2-7,TGTGCCATCAGTGCCTTGACTAGCGGGTCCTATGAGCAGTGCTTC,CAISALTSGSYEQCF
TRBV11-2,-,-,TRBJ2-3,-,CASSLERVGQGSLYF
TRBV6-6,-,many,TRBJ2-6,TGTGCCAGCAGTTACGAGAGGGGGGCCAACGTCCTGACTTTC,CASSYERGANVLTF